This T cell receptor beta chain is from a study of metastatic and nonmetastatic thyroid tumors. Study-level information: Repertoires of blood and of tissue (tumor or nodule) from malignant and benign thyroid patients were compared. Regarding the study as a whole: Malignant thyroid tumors reportedly had TCR beta diversity that was significantly higher than in benign nodules, in blood and tumor.

Thyroid surgery was performed in patients who had received no treatment beforehand. This clone has only a few counts. Its antigen is undetermined. Per the original methods: A distant-metastasis classifier for papillary thyroid cancer was built using CDR3 differences across clinicopathological groups. Using MiXCR, TCRdb re-called clones from the PCR reads. The V and J calls were not made by the authors but by TCRdb's processing. This sample has over 15,000 clones, with 3% to 4% found just once. Germline V gives CDR1 MNHNS, CDR2 SASEGT. The CDR3 is 13 amino acids. Trimming stripped 5 bases from V and 4 bases from J, with 11 bases between.

The sequence was collected from a female donor with papillary thyroid cancer or a benign thyroid nodule (not recorded which). Some clones in this sample may be carry-over from other donors' samples. Sequencing was performed on tumor tissue. The J gene is TRBJ1-2, the V gene TRBV6-1; D possibly corresponds to TRBD1 (5 bases). As DNA, the CDR3 is TGTGCCAGCAGTCAGAGGGGTAGCTATGGCTACACCTTC. Its translation is CASSQRGSYGYTF.